Listed here are 8 T cell receptor beta chains from one sample, sequenced in a study of technical replicates of blood from a few donors. Clones were read by immunoSEQ multiplex PCR, and TCRdb kept only the in-frame ones, dropping some. The profile shows some 77,000 clones, 80% to 95% of them singletons. The sample taken for sequencing was T cells isolated from PBMCs. Source of these receptors: a human donor in good health.

V gene TRBV5-6 combines with J gene TRBJ2-7; D unresolved. From germline, CDR1 is SGHDT and CDR2 YYEEEE. The CDR3 contains 13 residues. V lost 0 bases and J lost 0, with 4 bases in between. In DNA form, the CDR3 reads TGTGCCAGCAGCTTGGAGCTCTCCTACGAGCAGTACTTC. Translating it yields CASSLELSYEQYF.

This chain joins TRBV7-3 and TRBJ2-3, with 8 bases aligning to TRBD2. Germline CDR1 is SGHTA and CDR2 is FQGTGA. V lost 4 bases, J lost 2 bases, and 8 bases stayed unmatched. This CDR3 contains 16 residues. CDR3 amino acids: CASSSLTSAATDTQYF. Written as DNA, the CDR3 is TGTGCCAGCAGCTCGCTGACTAGCGCGGCCACAGATACGCAGTATTTT.

The rearrangement joins TRBV4-2 to TRBJ2-1; 9 bases line up with TRBD2. Germline CDR1 is LGHNA and CDR2 is YNFKEQ. The V segment lost 0 bases and the J segment 10 bases; nucleotides outside the gene matches: 13. The CDR3 is 17 residues long. Written as DNA, the CDR3 is TGTGCCAGCAGCCAAGATGTTGCGCGGGAGGGTGGTAGGGAGCAGTTCTTC. It specifies CASSQDVAREGGREQFF.

This rearrangement joins TRBV7-9 to TRBJ2-7; the D gene is possibly TRBD2 (5 bases). The V end lost 5 bases, the J end lost 6 bases, and 17 bases lay between the germline ends. The CDR3 is 14 amino acids. Germline-derived CDR1 and CDR2 are SEHNR and FQNEAQ (reference sequence). CDR3 nucleotide sequence: TGTGCCAGCAGCCGATCCCCGGTGGCGGGCGAGCAGTACTTC. This codes for CASSRSPVAGEQYF.

V usage is TRBV2 and J usage is TRBJ2-5; unclear D gene. The CDR3 extends over 11 amino acids. V lost 2 bases to trimming and J lost 5 bases, with 3 bases between them. In germline, CDR1 is SNHLY, CDR2 FYNNEI. The CDR3 sequence is CASSERETQYF. The CDR3 bases are TGTGCCAGCAGTGAACGGGAGACCCAGTACTTC.

The chain uses TRBV29-1 and TRBJ1-4, with TRBD1 identical over 8 bases. Germline V gene lookup returns CDR1 SQVTM and CDR2 ANQGSEA. The CDR3 contains 12 residues. The V segment lost 4 bases and the J segment 11 bases; nucleotides outside the gene matches: 6. CDR3 protein: CSVVDRDRKLFF. As DNA, the CDR3 is TGCAGCGTTGTCGATAGGGACAGGAAACTGTTTTTT.

This clone was recorded once. The chain employs TRBV21-1 and TRBJ2-1; the listed D gene, TRBD2, was not tested against the DNA. TRBV21-1 is annotated as a pseudogene. The CDR3 has 16 amino acids. The CDR3 spells CASFNSVGGSYNEQFF. CDR3 coding DNA: TGTGCCAGCTTCAACTCTGTGGGGGGCTCCTACAATGAGCAGTTCTTC.

CDR3 loop: CAISEPSGSIETQYF. CDR3 nucleotides: TGTGCCATCAGTGAACCTAGCGGGAGTATAGAGACCCAGTACTTC. This chain connects TRBV10-3 to TRBJ2-5; 10 bases map to TRBD2. The germline CDR1 and CDR2 sequences are ENHRY and SYGVKD. The CDR3 sequence is 15 residues long. V trimming: 3 bases; J trimming: 4 bases; junction bases outside the gene matches: 5.